One sample yielded the 25 T cell receptor beta chains listed below, sequenced in a study of early T cells in non-severe SARS-CoV-2 infection. Each CDR3 protein gets one entry after TCRdb re-called the 5' RACE reads with MiXCR. The sample contains around 63,000 distinct CDR3 sequences, 5.5% to 7% of which appear only once. Sample: whole blood, taken at baseline. All receptors derive from an adult who was a healthcare worker with PCR-confirmed SARS-CoV-2 infection or an uninfected control (not recorded which).

This clonotype was recorded many times. The genes are TRBV29-1 and TRBJ2-7; TRBD2 matches 12 bases. Trimming cost V 6 bases and J 2 bases; bases outside gene matches: 5. This CDR3 contains 14 residues. Germline V CDR1 and CDR2: SQVTM, ANQGSEA. The chain's CDR3 is CSVATSGRAYEQYF. CDR3 nucleotide sequence: TGCAGCGTGGCGACTAGCGGGAGAGCCTACGAGCAGTACTTC.

This clonotype was seen a few times. The gene calls are TRBV6-2 or TRBV6-3 and TRBJ2-1, with D uncertain. The V end was cut by 6 bases, the J end by 7 bases, with 16 bases between. This CDR3 comprises 14 residues. CDR1 and CDR2 from the germline V gene are MNHEY and SVGEGT. DNA of the CDR3: TGTGCCAGCAGAGCCCCTAATCTCGTGAATGAGCAGTTCTTC. This codes for CASRAPNLVNEQFF.

This clonotype came up many times. The CDR3: CASSGDSGNYGYTF. The CDR3 coding sequence is TGTGCCAGCAGTGGGGACTCCGGTAACTATGGCTACACCTTC. The rearrangement joins TRBV28 to TRBJ1-2; possible D gene TRBD1, 5 bases. CDR1 MDHEN and CDR2 SYDVKM come from the germline V gene. Trimming took off 5 bases at V and 1 base at J, with 11 bases between the two ends. The CDR3 extends over 14 amino acids.

This clonotype was recorded many times. V and J are TRBV28 and TRBJ2-1; the D call may be TRBD1 or TRBD2 (6 bases each). V was trimmed by 3 bases and J by 9 bases, leaving 9 bases between them. This CDR3 contains 12 residues. CDR1 and CDR2 from the germline V gene are MDHEN and SYDVKM. CDR3 sequence (DNA): TGTGCCAGCAGTTTTGAGGGGGGTGAGCAGTTCTTC. Translating gives CASSFEGGEQFF.

This clonotype was counted ten times or more. The J gene is TRBJ2-5, the V gene TRBV4-3; the D gene is possibly TRBD2 (6 bases). Germline V gene lookup returns CDR1 LGHNA and CDR2 YSLEER. The germline V and J ends were trimmed by 1 base and 4 bases, with 10 bases remaining between them. The CDR3 has 14 amino acids. The CDR3 sequence: CASSQGRASETQYF. CDR3 DNA sequence: TGCGCCAGCAGCCAAGGGAGGGCCTCAGAGACCCAGTACTTC.

The chain carries TRBV9 and TRBJ1-4, with 8 nucleotides matching TRBD1. The CDR3 is 15 amino acids. Germline loops: CDR1 SGDLS, CDR2 YYNGEE. V lost 4 bases, J lost 5 bases, and 7 bases stayed unmatched. The CDR3 reads CASSPGTGLNEKLFF. CDR3 DNA sequence: TGTGCCAGCAGCCCTGGGACAGGCCTCAATGAAAAACTGTTTTTT.

At least ten counts were recorded for this clonotype. This chain links TRBV5-1 with TRBJ1-6; TRBD1 is a possible D gene (5 bases). Germline V gene lookup returns CDR1 SGHRS and CDR2 YFSETQ. The V end lost 0 bases, the J end lost 7 bases, and 14 bases lay between the germline ends. The CDR3 loop spans 16 amino acids. The CDR3 coding sequence is TGCGCCAGCAGCTTGGAACCGGGACGGGAGAATTCACCCCTCCACTTT. It encodes CASSLEPGRENSPLHF.

In this sample, this clonotype turned up many times. The CDR3 DNA reads as TGTGCCAGCGGCACAGGGGTTAGCAATCAGCCCCAGCATTTT. Amino acids: CASGTGVSNQPQHF. This sequence joins TRBV7-9 and TRBJ1-5; 7 bases map to TRBD1. Germline V gene lookup returns CDR1 SEHNR and CDR2 FQNEAQ (reference sequence). V lost 8 bases to trimming and J lost 0 bases; unmatched junction nucleotides: 4. This CDR3 spans 14 amino acids.

This clonotype was picked up a small number of times. The chain is built from TRBV20-1 and TRBJ2-3; 10 nucleotides agree with TRBD1. The CDR3 has 15 residues. V trimming: 6 bases; J trimming: 4 bases; junction bases outside the gene matches: 10. Germline loops: CDR1 DFQATT, CDR2 SNEGSKA (reference sequence). The CDR3 sequence: CSAEFRDRGADTQYF. CDR3 DNA sequence: TGCAGTGCCGAGTTCCGGGACAGGGGTGCAGATACGCAGTATTTT.

This clonotype was picked up a small number of times. The chain uses TRBV2 and TRBJ2-6; 8 positions agree with TRBD1. Germline trimming cut 6 bases from V and 2 bases from J; bases unmatched to any gene: 3. Looked up from germline, CDR1 is SNHLY and CDR2 is FYNNEI. The CDR3 is made up of 15 amino acids. DNA for the CDR3: TGTGCCAGCAGAGAGACAGGGGCTGGGGCCAACGTCCTGACTTTC. This gives the protein CASRETGAGANVLTF.

This clonotype appeared a few times. This sequence joins TRBV28 and TRBJ2-5; 10 nucleotides agree with TRBD1. This CDR3 is 16 amino acids long. J gave up 3 bases and V 3 bases, and 7 bases lay outside the gene matches. Germline CDR1 reads MDHEN; CDR2 reads SYDVKM. DNA for the CDR3: TGTGCCAGCAGTTTCTGGACTGGGACAGGGGAAGAGACCCAGTACTTC. Its translation: CASSFWTGTGEETQYF. Using reference TRBV28 and TRBJ2-5 for the parts outside the CDR3, the full variable domain is DVKVTQSSRYLVKRTGEKVFLECVQDMDHENMFWYRQDPGLGLRLIYFSYDVKMKEKGDIPEGYSVSREKKERFSLILESASTNQTSMYLCASSFWTGTGEETQYFGPGTRLLVL.

This clonotype occurred many times. The chain carries TRBV13 and TRBJ1-3; D unresolved. Trimming removed 5 bases at V and 7 bases at J, with 15 bases between. Germline CDR1 is PRHDT and CDR2 is FYEKMQ (reference sequence). This CDR3 is built from 14 residues. The CDR3 spells CASSPLFDRNTIYF. The CDR3 nucleotides are TGTGCCAGCAGCCCGCTTTTTGATCGGAACACCATATATTTT.

The chain employs TRBV5-4 and TRBJ2-1, with 9 bases identical to TRBD2. Germline V CDR1 and CDR2: SGHNT, YYREEE (reference sequence). CDR3 length: 14 amino acids. Trimming removed 2 bases from V and 9 bases from J; junction bases left unmatched: 6. CDR3 bases: TGTGCCAGCAGCTTCATAGCGGGAGCCGGTGAGCAGTTCTTC. As protein: CASSFIAGAGEQFF.

This clonotype was seen at least ten times. The chain recombines TRBV6-1 with TRBJ2-1, with D possibly called TRBD1 or TRBD2 (6 bases each). Looked up from germline, CDR1 is MNHNS and CDR2 is SASEGT. This CDR3 has 14 amino acids. The V gene lost 0 bases and the J gene lost 9 bases, with 12 bases spanning the gap. In DNA, the CDR3 is TGTGCCAGCAGTGAAGCTCCGGGGGCGGGTGAGCAGTTCTTC. Residues: CASSEAPGAGEQFF.

This clonotype was found a few times. The chain carries TRBV7-2 and TRBJ2-3, with D maybe TRBD1 (5 bases). V shed 5 bases and J shed 3 bases, with 12 bases lying between them. This CDR3 spans 14 amino acids. Germline V gene lookup returns CDR1 SGHTA and CDR2 FQGNSA. The CDR3: CASSRMWTTDTQYF. CDR3 nucleotide sequence: TGTGCCAGCAGCCGGATGTGGACAACAGATACGCAGTATTTT. Together with reference TRBV7-2 and TRBJ2-3, the CDR3 gives the full variable domain: GAGVSQSPSNKVTEKGKDVELRCDPISGHTALYWYRQSLGQGLEFLIYFQGNSAPDKSGLPSDRFSAERTGGSVSTLTIQRTQQEDSAVYLCASSRMWTTDTQYFGPGTRLTVL.

This sequence joins TRBV29-1 and TRBJ2-1; 7 positions agree with TRBD1. Germline V gene sequence: CDR1 SQVTM, CDR2 ANQGSEA. Germline trimming cut 7 bases from V and 2 bases from J; bases unmatched to any gene: 11. The CDR3 runs 15 residues. In DNA, the CDR3 is TGCAGCGGGCAGCCCGGGACAGCCCCCTACAATGAGCAGTTCTTC. Amino acids: CSGQPGTAPYNEQFF.

This clonotype was seen many times. CDR3 sequence reads: CASTKIPQGTEAFF. CDR3 coding DNA: TGTGCCAGCACCAAAATCCCGCAAGGCACTGAAGCTTTCTTT. This rearrangement joins TRBV28 to TRBJ1-1; D is unclear. Germline loops: CDR1 MDHEN, CDR2 SYDVKM. V was cut by 7 bases and J by 4 bases, with 16 bases left in between. This CDR3 is built from 14 residues. The full variable domain, rest sourced from reference TRBV28 and TRBJ1-1, is DVKVTQSSRYLVKRTGEKVFLECVQDMDHENMFWYRQDPGLGLRLIYFSYDVKMKEKGDIPEGYSVSREKKERFSLILESASTNQTSMYLCASTKIPQGTEAFFGQGTRLTVV.

The gene calls are TRBV5-1 and TRBJ2-1; D is uncertain. The CDR3 covers 14 residues. Trimming took 5 bases from V and 0 from J, leaving 9 bases between them. Germline CDR1 SGHRS, CDR2 YFSETQ. CDR3 in DNA: TGCGCCAGCAGAGTGAATCCCTCCTACAATGAGCAGTTCTTC. Protein sequence: CASRVNPSYNEQFF.

The chain couples TRBV6-5 to TRBJ2-3; 9 positions agree with TRBD2. Germline V gives CDR1 MNHEY, CDR2 SVGAGI. There are 17 residues in the CDR3. The J segment lost 6 bases and the V segment lost 2 bases, leaving 12 bases of the junction unmatched. The CDR3 DNA is TGTGCCAGCAGTTACGGGGGCGGACTAGCGTACAGGGATACGCAGTATTTT. As protein: CASSYGGGLAYRDTQYF.

This clonotype has a handful of counts. The rearrangement joins TRBV6-2 or TRBV6-3 to TRBJ2-1; weak D call: TRBD1 (6 bases). The CDR3 is made up of 18 amino acids. CDR1 MNHEY and CDR2 SVGEGT come from the germline V gene. The V end was cut by 3 bases, the J end by 1 base, with 19 bases between. The CDR3 DNA reads as TGTGCCAGCAGTTATACAGGGACCTCACCGGGTTCCTACAATGAGCAGTTCTTC. It specifies CASSYTGTSPGSYNEQFF.

This clonotype was counted between two and nine times. The chain links TRBV2 to TRBJ2-3, with TRBD1 identical over 8 bases. CDR3 length equals 15 residues. Per germline, CDR1 SNHLY and CDR2 FYNNEI. V was pared by 7 bases and J by 1 base, with 7 bases of the junction left unmatched. The CDR3 reads CASNGQGSGTDTQYF. The CDR3 coding sequence is TGTGCCAGCAACGGACAGGGTTCGGGCACAGATACGCAGTATTTT.

This clonotype was seen ten or more times. Germline is not matched at one junction end, which may reflect a read error. The chain employs TRBV20-1 and TRBJ1-5; D might be TRBD1 (5 bases). The CDR3 is 13 residues long. Germline values: CDR1 DFQATT, CDR2 SNEGSKA (reference sequence). CDR3 protein: CSARGAGYQPQHF. The CDR3 coding sequence is TGCAGTGCCAGAGGGGCAGGGTATCAGCCCCAGCATTTT.

Ten or more counts support this clonotype. This chain joins TRBV7-6 and TRBJ2-7; 7 bases are a match to TRBD2. CDR1 is SGHVS, CDR2 FNYEAQ, per germline. V trimming: 2 bases; J trimming: 2 bases; junction bases outside the gene matches: 9. The CDR3 extends over 16 amino acids. CDR3 sequence: CASSLRSGGDAYEQYF. As DNA, the CDR3 is TGTGCCAGCAGCTTAAGGTCGGGAGGCGATGCCTACGAGCAGTACTTC.

This clonotype was recorded a few times. Here the CDR3 DNA reads TGCAGTGCTGGGGCCGGCATCTATCCCTACGAGCAGTACTTC. Translating it yields CSAGAGIYPYEQYF. The chain combines TRBV20-1 with TRBJ2-7, with D possibly TRBD1 on 5 matching bases. The CDR3 totals 14 residues. V gave up 5 bases and J gave up 2 bases, with 16 bases separating them. Germline V CDR1 and CDR2: DFQATT, SNEGSKA (reference sequence).

This clonotype has just a few counts. The chain carries TRBV2 and TRBJ2-5; either TRBD1 or TRBD2 may supply D (5 bases each). The CDR3 spans 13 residues. Deletions cut 8 bases from V and 3 bases from J, with 13 bases between. Germline CDR1 and CDR2: SNHLY and FYNNEI. Written as DNA, the CDR3 is TGTGCCAGCCGGGGCGAATCAGAAGAGACCCAGTACTTC. This codes for CASRGESEETQYF.